The sequence of this TCR beta chain was determined in a study of blood T cell repertoires in COVID-19. Whole-study context: In each case, the material was cDNA or gDNA derived from T cells, B-cell-depleted T cells, or PBMCs.

The CDR3 loop spans 15 amino acids. Germline assignment: CDR1 LNHNV and CDR2 YYDKDF (reference sequence). Trimming cost V 0 bases and J 0 bases, with 6 bases left between them. Source study methods: The authors estimated nucleated cell counts from reference gene primer amplification. TCRdb's copy holds only in-frame clones and misses some; the assay was immunoSEQ multiplex PCR. That table supplies the V and J calls and clone size; D and trimming were determined from the DNA. This table has about 28,000 clones, roughly 87% appearing once. J is TRBJ2-1 and V is TRBV15, with a tentative D call TRBD1 (5 bases). This receptor was obtained from a man between 60 and 70 years old with active COVID-19. Specimen: peripheral blood. The CDR3 region has the DNA TGTGCCACCAGCAGAGAAGGGGCCTCCTACAATGAGCAGTTCTTC. It translates to CATSREGASYNEQFF.